This T cell receptor (beta chain) is drawn from a study of neurological immune-mediated disorders. TCRdb fed the 5' RACE reads into MiXCR, producing one record per CDR3 protein. The sample yields some 47,000 distinct CDR3 sequences, about 15% seen once. The sequencing input was PBMCs. This receptor was obtained from a man in his sixties in good health.

The chain's CDR3 is CASSYSGATGELFF. The CDR3 coding sequence is TGTGCCAGCAGTTACTCCGGGGCCACCGGGGAGCTGTTTTTT. The gene calls are TRBV6-5 and TRBJ2-2; either TRBD1 or TRBD2 may fit D (5 bases each). Germline V lookup: CDR1 MNHEY, CDR2 SVGAGI. The length of the CDR3 is 14 residues. Trimming took 0 bases from V and 4 from J, leaving 6 bases between them.